This is a list of T cell receptor beta chains from one sample in a study of graft-versus-host responses after intestinal transplantation. Assay: immunoSEQ multiplex PCR; the TCRdb copy retains only in-frame clones and omits some. The sample shows about 37,000 clones, roughly 87% of them seen only once. The source material was ileum tissue, sampled 200 to 210 days after intestinal transplant. The receptors stem from a human patient who received an intestinal transplant, so some T cells may come from the graft donor. Both conserved end residues are part of each CDR3. D genes are given only for firm matches. A clone size is listed for some rows: how often the clone was seen (once, few, many), or a class if it is expanded.

V	D	size	J	DNA	CDR3
TRBV30	TRBD2	.	TRBJ2-1	TGTGCCTGGACCCAGGGTGGGCTAGCGGGGGGTGCTAGGTTCTTC	CAWTQGGLAGGARFF
TRBV28	.	.	TRBJ1-1	TGTGCCAGCAGTTTTGGTGGGGTGGGGATGATGAACACTGAAGCTTTCTTT	CASSFGGVGMMNTEAFF
TRBV7-7	.	once	TRBJ1-5	TGTGCTAGCAGCTTAAACAGGGTTCGAGGCAATCAGCCCCAGCATTTT	CASSLNRVRGNQPQHF
TRBV4-1	TRBD2	.	TRBJ2-1	TGCGCCAGCAGCCAACGCACTAGCGGGGGAGTTGGGTATGAGCAGTTCTTC	CASSQRTSGGVGYEQFF
TRBV7-2	.	few	TRBJ2-1	TGTGCCAGCAGCTTAAGAGTACTAATGGGTGAGCAGTTCTTC	CASSLRVLMGEQFF
TRBV4-1	.	.	TRBJ2-7	TGCGCCAGCAGCCAGGTTACGGGAGCAATCTACGAGCAGTACTTC	CASSQVTGAIYEQYF
TRBV7-8	.	.	TRBJ2-1	TGTGCCAGCAGCCCTCCCCCGTGGCGGGACAATGAGCAGTTCTTC	CASSPPPWRDNEQFF
TRBV18	.	.	TRBJ1-1	TGTGCCAGCTCACCAACCCGAGGGGACACTGAAGCTTTCTTT	CASSPTRGDTEAFF
TRBV19	.	.	TRBJ2-5	TGTGCCAGTAGTAGGCAGACTAGTGCGAGGTTGGAGACCCAGTACTTC	CASSRQTSARLETQYF
TRBV9	.	few	TRBJ2-1	TGTGCCAGCAGCGCGAGACTGAGCGGGCAGCAGTTCTTC	CASSARLSGQQFF
TRBV2	.	.	TRBJ1-1	TGTGCCAGCAGTGATAGGCGGCCTGGGGCTTTCTTT	CASSDRRPGAFF
TRBV19	.	.	TRBJ1-5	TGTGCCAGTAGTATAGGGGGGGTCATGAGCAATCAGCCCCAGCATTTT	CASSIGGVMSNQPQHF
TRBV7-9	.	.	TRBJ2-6	TGTGCCAGCAGCTCCCCGGACCTCTCTGGGGCCAACGTCCTGACTTTC	CASSSPDLSGANVLTF
TRBV27	.	.	TRBJ2-7	TGTGCCAGCAGTTTGAGTAGCTTCCGCGAGCAGTACTTC	CASSLSSFREQYF
TRBV5-5	.	.	TRBJ2-5	TGTGCCAGCAGCTTTCGGGACGTGGAGACCCAGTACTTC	CASSFRDVETQYF
TRBV7-9	.	.	TRBJ2-4	TGTGCCAGCAGCCCCAACACAGTAGCCAAAAACATTCAGTACTTC	CASSPNTVAKNIQYF
TRBV19	TRBD1	.	TRBJ1-1	TGTGCCAGTAGTAATTCGCGGGACAGGGGTGACACTGAAGCTTTCTTT	CASSNSRDRGDTEAFF
TRBV7-6	.	.	TRBJ2-5	TGTGCCAGCAGCCAACATTCAGTGGGAGAGACCCAGTACTTC	CASSQHSVGETQYF
TRBV9	.	.	TRBJ1-2	TGTGCCAGCAGCCGGGACCCGCTATCGGGGGGCTACACCTTC	CASSRDPLSGGYTF
TRBV5-4	.	few	TRBJ2-2	TGTGCCAGCAGCCCCGGAAAGAGATCGAACACCGGGGAGCTGTTTTTT	CASSPGKRSNTGELFF
TRBV5-1	.	.	TRBJ2-3	TGCGCCAGCAGCTCGGACACTACTAGCACAGATACGCAGTATTTT	CASSSDTTSTDTQYF
TRBV4-1	TRBD2	.	TRBJ2-2	TGCGCCAGCAGCGCTAGCGGGAGTTACACCGGGGAGCTGTTTTTT	CASSASGSYTGELFF